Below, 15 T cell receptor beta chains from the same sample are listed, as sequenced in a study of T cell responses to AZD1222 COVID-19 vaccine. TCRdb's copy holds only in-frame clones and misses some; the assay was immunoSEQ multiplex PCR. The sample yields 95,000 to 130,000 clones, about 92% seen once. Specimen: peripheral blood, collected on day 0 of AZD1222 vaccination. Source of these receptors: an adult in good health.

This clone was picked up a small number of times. CDR3: CASSPASDVGRDPHYQPQHF. The CDR3 DNA sequence: TGTGCCAGTAGTCCGGCGTCCGATGTTGGCCGGGACCCCCACTATCAGCCCCAGCATTTT. V and J are TRBV19 and TRBJ1-5; D is perhaps TRBD1 (5 bases). CDR1 is LNHDA and CDR2 is SQIVND in the germline V gene (reference sequence). Between the trimmed V and J ends, which lost 5 bases and 5 bases, there was a span of 31 bases. This CDR3 comprises 20 residues. Based on the CDR3 plus reference TRBV19 and TRBJ1-5, the full variable domain is DGGITQSPKYLFRKEGQNVTLSCEQNLNHDAMYWYRQDPGQGLRLIYYSQIVNDFQKGDIAEGYSVSREKKESFPLTVTSAQKNPTAFYLCASSPASDVGRDPHYQPQHFGDGTRLSIL.

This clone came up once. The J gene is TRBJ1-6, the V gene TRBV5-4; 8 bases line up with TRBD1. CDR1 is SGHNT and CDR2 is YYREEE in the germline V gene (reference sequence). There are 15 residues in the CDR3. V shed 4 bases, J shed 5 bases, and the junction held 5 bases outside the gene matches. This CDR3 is CASSLGQGNNSPLHF. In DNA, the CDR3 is TGTGCCAGCAGCCTCGGACAGGGAAATAATTCACCCCTCCACTTT.

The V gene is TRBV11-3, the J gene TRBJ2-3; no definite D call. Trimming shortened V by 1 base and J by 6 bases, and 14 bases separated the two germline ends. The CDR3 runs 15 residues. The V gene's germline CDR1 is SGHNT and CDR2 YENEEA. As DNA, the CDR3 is TGTGCCAGCAGCTTAGGGCGAGGAAAAGGGGATACGCAGTATTTT. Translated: CASSLGRGKGDTQYF.

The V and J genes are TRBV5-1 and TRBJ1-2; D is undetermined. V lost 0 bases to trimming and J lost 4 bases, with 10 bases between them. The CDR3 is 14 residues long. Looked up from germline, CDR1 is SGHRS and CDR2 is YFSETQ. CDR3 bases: TGCGCCAGCAGCTTGGGGGAGGGTGCCTATGGCTACACCTTC. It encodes CASSLGEGAYGYTF.

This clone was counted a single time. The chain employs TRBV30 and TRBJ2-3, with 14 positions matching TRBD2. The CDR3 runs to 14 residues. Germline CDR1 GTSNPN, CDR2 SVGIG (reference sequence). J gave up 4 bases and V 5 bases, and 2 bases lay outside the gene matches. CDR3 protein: CAWGTSGSPDTQYF. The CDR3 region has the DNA TGTGCCTGGGGGACTAGCGGGAGCCCAGATACGCAGTATTTT.

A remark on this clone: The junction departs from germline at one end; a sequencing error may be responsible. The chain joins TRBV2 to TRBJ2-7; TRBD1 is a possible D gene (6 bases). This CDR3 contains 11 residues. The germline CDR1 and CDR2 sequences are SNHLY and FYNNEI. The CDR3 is CASNIDRRIRF. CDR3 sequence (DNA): TGTGCCAGCAACATAGACAGGCGGATCCGATTC.

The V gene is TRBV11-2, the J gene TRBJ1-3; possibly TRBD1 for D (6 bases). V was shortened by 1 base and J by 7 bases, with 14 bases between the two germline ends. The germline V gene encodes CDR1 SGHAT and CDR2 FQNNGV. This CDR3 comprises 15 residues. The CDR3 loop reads CASSLVGGVFNTIYF. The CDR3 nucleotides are TGTGCCAGCAGCTTAGTAGGGGGAGTATTTAACACCATATATTTT.

CDR3 region: CASSELNGGTYEQYF. The CDR3 DNA sequence: TGTGCCAGCAGTGAATTAAACGGCGGGACCTACGAGCAGTACTTC. The V gene is TRBV6-1, the J gene TRBJ2-7; the D gene is possibly TRBD2 (6 bases). The ends were cut back, 2 bases at V and 2 bases at J, with 13 bases in the middle. Germline V gives CDR1 MNHNS, CDR2 SASEGT. The length of the CDR3 is 15 residues.

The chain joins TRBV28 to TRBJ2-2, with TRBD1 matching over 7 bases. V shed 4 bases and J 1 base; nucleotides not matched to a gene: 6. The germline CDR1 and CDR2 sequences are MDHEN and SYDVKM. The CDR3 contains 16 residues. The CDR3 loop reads CASSSGTAKNTGELFF. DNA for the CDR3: TGTGCCAGCAGTTCCGGGACAGCCAAGAACACCGGGGAGCTGTTTTTT. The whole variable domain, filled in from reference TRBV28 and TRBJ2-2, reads DVKVTQSSRYLVKRTGEKVFLECVQDMDHENMFWYRQDPGLGLRLIYFSYDVKMKEKGDIPEGYSVSREKKERFSLILESASTNQTSMYLCASSSGTAKNTGELFFGEGSRLTVL.

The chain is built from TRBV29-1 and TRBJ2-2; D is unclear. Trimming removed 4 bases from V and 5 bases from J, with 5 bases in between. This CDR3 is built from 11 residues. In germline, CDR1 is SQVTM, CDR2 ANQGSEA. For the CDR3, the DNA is TGCAGCGTTGGGGGAACCGGGGAGCTGTTTTTT. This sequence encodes CSVGGTGELFF.

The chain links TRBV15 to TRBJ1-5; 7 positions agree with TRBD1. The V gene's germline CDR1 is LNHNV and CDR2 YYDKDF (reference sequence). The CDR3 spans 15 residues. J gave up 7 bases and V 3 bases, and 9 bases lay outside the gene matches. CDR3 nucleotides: TGTGCCACCAGCAGGACAAACAGGGGCCGGCAGCCCCAGCATTTT. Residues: CATSRTNRGRQPQHF.

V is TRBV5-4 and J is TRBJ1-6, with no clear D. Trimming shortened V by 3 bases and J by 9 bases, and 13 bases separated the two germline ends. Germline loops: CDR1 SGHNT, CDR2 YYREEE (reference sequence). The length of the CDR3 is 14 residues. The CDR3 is CASSYALGGSPLHF. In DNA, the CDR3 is TGTGCCAGCAGCTATGCCCTTGGAGGTTCACCCCTCCACTTT.

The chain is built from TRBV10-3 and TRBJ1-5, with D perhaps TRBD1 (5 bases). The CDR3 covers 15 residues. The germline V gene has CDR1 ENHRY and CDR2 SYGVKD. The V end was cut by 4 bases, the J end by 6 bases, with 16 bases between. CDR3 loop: CAISAGGAQVQPQHF. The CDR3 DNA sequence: TGTGCCATCAGTGCGGGAGGGGCTCAGGTTCAGCCCCAGCATTTT.

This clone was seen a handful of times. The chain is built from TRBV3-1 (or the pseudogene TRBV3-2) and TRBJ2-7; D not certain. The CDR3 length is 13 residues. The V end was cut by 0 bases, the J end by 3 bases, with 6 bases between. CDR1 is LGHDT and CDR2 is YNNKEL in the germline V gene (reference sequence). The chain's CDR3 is CASSQEWRYEQYF. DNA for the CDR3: TGTGCCAGCAGCCAAGAATGGCGCTACGAGCAGTACTTC.

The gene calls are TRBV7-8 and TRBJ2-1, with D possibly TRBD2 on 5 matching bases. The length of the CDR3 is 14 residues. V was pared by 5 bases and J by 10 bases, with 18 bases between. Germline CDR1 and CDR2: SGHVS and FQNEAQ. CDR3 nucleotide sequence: TGTGCCAGCAGCCCATACACTAGGGCTGGGGAGCAGTTCTTC. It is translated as CASSPYTRAGEQFF.